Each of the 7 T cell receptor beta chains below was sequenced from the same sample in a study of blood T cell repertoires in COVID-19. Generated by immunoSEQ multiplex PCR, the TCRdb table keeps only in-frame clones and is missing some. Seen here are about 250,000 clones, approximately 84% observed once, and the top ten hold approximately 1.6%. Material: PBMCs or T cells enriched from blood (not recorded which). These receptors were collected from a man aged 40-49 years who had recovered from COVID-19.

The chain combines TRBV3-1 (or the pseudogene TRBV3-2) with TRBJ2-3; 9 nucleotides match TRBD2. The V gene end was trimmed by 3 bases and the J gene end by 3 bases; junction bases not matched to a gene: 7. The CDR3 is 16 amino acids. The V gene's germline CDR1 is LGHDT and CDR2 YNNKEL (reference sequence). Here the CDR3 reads CASSHSAGGLTDTQYF. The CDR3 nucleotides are TGTGCCAGCAGCCATTCCGCGGGAGGGCTGACAGATACGCAGTATTTT.

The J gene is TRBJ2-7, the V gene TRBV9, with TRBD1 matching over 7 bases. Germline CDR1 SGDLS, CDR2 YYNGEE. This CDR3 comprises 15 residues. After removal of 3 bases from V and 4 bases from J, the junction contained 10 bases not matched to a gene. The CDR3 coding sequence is TGTGCCAGCAGCGCAGGGGGTGAGTTGGCGTACGAGCAGTACTTC. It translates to CASSAGGELAYEQYF.

The CDR3 reads CASSTGGLNEQFF. CDR3 nucleotides: TGTGCCAGCAGCACAGGGGGCTTGAATGAGCAGTTCTTC. The chain combines TRBV13 with TRBJ2-1; 9 bases are shared with TRBD1. The CDR3 sequence is 13 residues long. Losses at the gene ends were 5 bases for V and 7 bases for J; bases not matched to a gene: 3. The germline gives CDR1 PRHDT, CDR2 FYEKMQ (reference sequence).

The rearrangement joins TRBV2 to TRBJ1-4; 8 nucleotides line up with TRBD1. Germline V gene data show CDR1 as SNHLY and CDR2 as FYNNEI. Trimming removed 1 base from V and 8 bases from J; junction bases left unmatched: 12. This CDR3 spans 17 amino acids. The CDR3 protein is CASSEGTGKRAVEKLFF. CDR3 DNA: TGTGCCAGCAGTGAAGGGACAGGGAAAAGAGCGGTAGAAAAACTGTTTTTT.

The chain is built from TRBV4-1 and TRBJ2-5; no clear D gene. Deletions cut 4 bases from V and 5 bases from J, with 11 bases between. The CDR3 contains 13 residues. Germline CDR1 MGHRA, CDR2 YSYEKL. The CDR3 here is CASSRYRSETQYF. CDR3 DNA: TGCGCCAGCAGCCGATATAGATCGGAGACCCAGTACTTC.

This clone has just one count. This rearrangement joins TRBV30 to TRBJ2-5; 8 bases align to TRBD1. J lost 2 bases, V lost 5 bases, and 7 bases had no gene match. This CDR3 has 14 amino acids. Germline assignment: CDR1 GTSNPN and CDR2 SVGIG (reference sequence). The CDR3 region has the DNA TGTGCCTGGTCTTGGTACAGGGGGCAAGAGACCCAGTACTTC. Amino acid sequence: CAWSWYRGQETQYF.

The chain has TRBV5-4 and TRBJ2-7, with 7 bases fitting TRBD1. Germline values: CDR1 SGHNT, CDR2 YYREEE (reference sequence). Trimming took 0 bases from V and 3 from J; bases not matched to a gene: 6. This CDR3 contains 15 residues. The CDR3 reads CASSLGLQGFYEQYF. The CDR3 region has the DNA TGTGCCAGCAGCTTGGGCCTACAGGGGTTCTACGAGCAGTACTTC.